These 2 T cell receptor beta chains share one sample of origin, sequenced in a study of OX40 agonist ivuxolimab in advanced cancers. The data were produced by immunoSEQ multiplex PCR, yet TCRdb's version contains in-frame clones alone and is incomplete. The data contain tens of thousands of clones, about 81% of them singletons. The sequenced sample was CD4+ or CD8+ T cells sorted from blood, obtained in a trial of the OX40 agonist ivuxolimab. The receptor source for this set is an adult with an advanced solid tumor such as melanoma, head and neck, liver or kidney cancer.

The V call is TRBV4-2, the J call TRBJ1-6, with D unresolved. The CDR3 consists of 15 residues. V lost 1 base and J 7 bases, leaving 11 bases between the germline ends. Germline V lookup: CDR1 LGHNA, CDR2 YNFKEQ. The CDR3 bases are TGTGCCAGCAGCCAAGTAAGGGTTAGCAATTCACCCCTCCACTTT. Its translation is CASSQVRVSNSPLHF.

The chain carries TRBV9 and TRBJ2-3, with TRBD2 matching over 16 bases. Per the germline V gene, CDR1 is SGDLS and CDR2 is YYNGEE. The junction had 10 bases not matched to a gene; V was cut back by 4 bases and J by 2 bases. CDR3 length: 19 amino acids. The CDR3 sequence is CASSFLWGLAGGNTDTQYF. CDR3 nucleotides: TGTGCCAGCAGCTTCCTATGGGGACTAGCGGGAGGGAACACAGATACGCAGTATTTT.